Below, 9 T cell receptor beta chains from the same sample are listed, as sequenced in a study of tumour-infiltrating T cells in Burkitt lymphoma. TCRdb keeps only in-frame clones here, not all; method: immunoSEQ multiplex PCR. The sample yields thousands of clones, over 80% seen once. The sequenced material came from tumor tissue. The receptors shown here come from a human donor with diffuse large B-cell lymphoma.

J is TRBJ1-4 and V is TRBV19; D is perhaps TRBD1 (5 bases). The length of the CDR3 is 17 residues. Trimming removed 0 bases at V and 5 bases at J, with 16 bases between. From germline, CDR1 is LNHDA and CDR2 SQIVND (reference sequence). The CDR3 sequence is CASSIELRGSRNEKLFF. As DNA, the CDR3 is TGTGCCAGTAGTATAGAGCTTCGGGGGTCCCGGAATGAAAAACTGTTTTTT.

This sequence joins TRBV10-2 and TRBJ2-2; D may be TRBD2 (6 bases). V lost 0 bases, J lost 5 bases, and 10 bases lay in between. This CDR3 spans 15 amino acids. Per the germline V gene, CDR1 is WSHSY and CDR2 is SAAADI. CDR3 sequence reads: CASSESPSGTGELFF. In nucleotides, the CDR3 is TGCGCCAGCAGTGAGTCGCCCAGCGGGACCGGGGAGCTGTTTTTT.

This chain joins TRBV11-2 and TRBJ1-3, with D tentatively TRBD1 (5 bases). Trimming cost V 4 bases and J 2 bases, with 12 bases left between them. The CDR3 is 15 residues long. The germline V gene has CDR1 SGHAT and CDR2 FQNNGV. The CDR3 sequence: CASSYGDSAGNTIYF. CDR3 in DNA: TGTGCCAGCAGCTACGGCGACAGTGCTGGAAACACCATATATTTT.

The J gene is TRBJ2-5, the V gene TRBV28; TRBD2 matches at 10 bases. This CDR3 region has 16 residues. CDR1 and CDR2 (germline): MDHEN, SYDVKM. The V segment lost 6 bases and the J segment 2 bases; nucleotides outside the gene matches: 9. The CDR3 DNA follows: TGTGCCAGCAGCCCCAGGACTAGCGGACTACAAGAGACCCAGTACTTC. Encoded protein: CASSPRTSGLQETQYF.

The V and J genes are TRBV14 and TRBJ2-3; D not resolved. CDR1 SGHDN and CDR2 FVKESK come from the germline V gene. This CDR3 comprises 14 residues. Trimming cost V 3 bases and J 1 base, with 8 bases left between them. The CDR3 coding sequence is TGTGCCAGCAGCCAGAACTTGGGCACAGATACGCAGTATTTT. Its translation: CASSQNLGTDTQYF.

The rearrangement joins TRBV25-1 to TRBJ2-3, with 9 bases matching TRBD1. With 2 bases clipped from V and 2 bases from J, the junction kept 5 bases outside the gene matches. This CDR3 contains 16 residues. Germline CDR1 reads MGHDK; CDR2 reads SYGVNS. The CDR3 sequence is CASSEGQGSPTDTQYF. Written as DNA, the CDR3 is TGTGCCAGCAGTGAAGGACAGGGGTCCCCCACAGATACGCAGTATTTT.

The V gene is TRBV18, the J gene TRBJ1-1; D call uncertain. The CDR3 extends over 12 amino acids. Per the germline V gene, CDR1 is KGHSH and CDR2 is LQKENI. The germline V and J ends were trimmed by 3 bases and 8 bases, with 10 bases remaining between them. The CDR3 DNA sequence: TGTGCCAGCTCACCGGTGGCAGCCGAAGCTTTCTTT. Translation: CASSPVAAEAFF.

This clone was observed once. CDR3 sequence reads: CASSLEATGGGGYTF. Written as DNA, the CDR3 is TGTGCCAGCAGCTTAGAAGCGACAGGGGGAGGAGGCTACACCTTC. The genes are TRBV7-9 and TRBJ1-2; 9 bases are a match to TRBD1. Trimming took 1 base from V and 8 from J; bases not matched to a gene: 8. This CDR3 has 15 amino acids. Germline V gene data show CDR1 as SEHNR and CDR2 as FQNEAQ (reference sequence).

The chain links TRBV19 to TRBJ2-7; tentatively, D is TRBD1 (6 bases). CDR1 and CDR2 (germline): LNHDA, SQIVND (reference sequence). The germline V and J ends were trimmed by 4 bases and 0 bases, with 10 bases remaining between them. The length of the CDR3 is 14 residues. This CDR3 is CASSTGASSYEQYF. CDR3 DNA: TGTGCCAGTAGTACAGGGGCGAGCTCCTACGAGCAGTACTTC.